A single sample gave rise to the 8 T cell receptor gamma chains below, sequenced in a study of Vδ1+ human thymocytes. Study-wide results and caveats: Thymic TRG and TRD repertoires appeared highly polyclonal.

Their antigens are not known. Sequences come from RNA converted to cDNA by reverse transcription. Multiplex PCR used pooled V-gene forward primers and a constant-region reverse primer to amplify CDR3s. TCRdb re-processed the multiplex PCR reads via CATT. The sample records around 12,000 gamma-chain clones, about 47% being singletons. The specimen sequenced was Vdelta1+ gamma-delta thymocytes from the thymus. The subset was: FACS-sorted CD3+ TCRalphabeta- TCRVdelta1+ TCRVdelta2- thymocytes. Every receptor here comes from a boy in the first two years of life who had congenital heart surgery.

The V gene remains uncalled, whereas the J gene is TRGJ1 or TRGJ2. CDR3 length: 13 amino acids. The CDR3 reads CATWDRRYYKKLF. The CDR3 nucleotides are TGTGCCACCTGGGACCGCCGTTATTATAAGAAACTCTTT.

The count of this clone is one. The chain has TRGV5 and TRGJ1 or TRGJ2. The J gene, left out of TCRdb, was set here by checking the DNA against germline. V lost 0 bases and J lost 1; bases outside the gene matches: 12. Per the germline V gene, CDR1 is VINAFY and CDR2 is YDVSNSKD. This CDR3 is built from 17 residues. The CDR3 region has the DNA TGTGCCACCTGGGACAGGCAGGCTCCACGTAATTATTATAAGAAACTCTTT. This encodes CATWDRQAPRNYYKKLF.

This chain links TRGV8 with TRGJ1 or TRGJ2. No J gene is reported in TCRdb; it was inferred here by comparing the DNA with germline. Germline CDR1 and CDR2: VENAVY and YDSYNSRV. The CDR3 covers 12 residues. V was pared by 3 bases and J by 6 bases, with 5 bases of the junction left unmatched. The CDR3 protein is CATWDRGYKKLF. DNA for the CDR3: TGTGCCACCTGGGATCGGGGTTATAAGAAACTCTTT.

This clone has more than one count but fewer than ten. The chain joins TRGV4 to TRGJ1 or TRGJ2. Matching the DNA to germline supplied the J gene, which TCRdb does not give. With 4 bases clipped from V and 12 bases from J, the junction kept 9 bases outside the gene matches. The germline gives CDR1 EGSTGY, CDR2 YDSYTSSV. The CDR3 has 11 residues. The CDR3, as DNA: TGTGCCACCTGGGACCACTCGGCGAAACTCTTT. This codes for CATWDHSAKLF.

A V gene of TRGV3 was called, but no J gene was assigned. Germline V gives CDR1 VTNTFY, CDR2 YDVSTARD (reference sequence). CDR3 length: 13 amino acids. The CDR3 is CATWDRPEEGRLF. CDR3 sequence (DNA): TGTGCCACCTGGGACAGGCCCGAGGAAGGGAGACTCTTT.

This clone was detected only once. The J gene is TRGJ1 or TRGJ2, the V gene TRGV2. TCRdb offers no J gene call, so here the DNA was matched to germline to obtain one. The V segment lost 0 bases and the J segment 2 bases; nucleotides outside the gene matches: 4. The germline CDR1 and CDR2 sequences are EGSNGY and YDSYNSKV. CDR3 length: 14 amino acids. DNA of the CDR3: TGTGCCACCTGGGACGGGCAGGATTATTATAAGAAACTCTTT. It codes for CATWDGQDYYKKLF.

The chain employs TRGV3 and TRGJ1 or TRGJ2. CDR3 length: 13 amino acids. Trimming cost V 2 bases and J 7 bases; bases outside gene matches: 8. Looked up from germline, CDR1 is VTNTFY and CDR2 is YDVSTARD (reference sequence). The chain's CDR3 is CATWDMRYYKKLF. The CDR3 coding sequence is TGTGCCACCTGGGACATGCGATACTATAAGAAACTCTTT.

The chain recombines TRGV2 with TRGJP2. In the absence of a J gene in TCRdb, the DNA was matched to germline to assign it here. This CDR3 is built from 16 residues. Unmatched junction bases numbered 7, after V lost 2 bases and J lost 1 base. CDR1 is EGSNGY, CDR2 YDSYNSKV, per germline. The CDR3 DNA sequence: TGTGCCACCTGGGACGCGTGCTGTAGTAGTGATTGGATCAAGACGTTT. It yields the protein CATWDACCSSDWIKTF.